These T cell receptor beta chains were read from a single sample in a study of beta chain features in type 1 diabetes. Data came from immunoSEQ multiplex PCR; TCRdb stores just in-frame clones and leaves some out. The sample holds approximately 120,000 clones, 17% seen once. Input material: central memory CD4+ T cells from blood. These receptors were obtained from a man between 18 and 29 years old with type 1 diabetes. CDR3s include the opening cysteine and the closing phenylalanine or tryptophan. Fields, in order: V gene, CDR3 length, J gene, D gene, clone size, CDR3 protein, CDR3 DNA. A D gene is named only where the DNA matches it firmly. A clone size is listed for some rows: how often the clone was seen (once, few, many), or a class if it is expanded.

>TRBV5-1|12|TRBJ2-5|TRBD1|NA
CASGRGQETQYF
TGCGCCAGCGGCAGGGGGCAAGAGACCCAGTACTTC
>TRBV19|12|TRBJ2-1|NA|many
CASSPGDNEQFF
TGTGCCAGTAGTCCGGGCGACAATGAGCAGTTCTTC
>TRBV28|13|TRBJ2-1|TRBD1|NA
CASKGTGMGEQFF
TGTGCCAGCAAAGGGACAGGTATGGGTGAGCAGTTCTTC
>TRBV29-1|12|TRBJ1-2|NA|few
CSVGRDKDGYTF
TGCAGCGTTGGACGGGACAAGGATGGCTACACCTTC
>TRBV25-1|15|TRBJ2-7|NA|NA
CASSVGMASSYEQYF
TGTGCCAGCAGTGTGGGTATGGCGAGCTCCTACGAGCAGTACTTC
>TRBV10-1|17|TRBJ2-3|NA|few
CASSESPDSPDTDTQYF
TGCGCCAGCAGTGAGTCTCCTGACTCCCCGGATACAGATACGCAGTATTTT
>TRBV5-1|16|TRBJ2-1|NA|few
CASSRNRDSSYNEQFF
TGCGCCAGCAGCCGGAACAGGGATAGCTCCTACAATGAGCAGTTCTTC
>TRBV18|16|TRBJ2-1|NA|NA
CASSPPVTSSYNEQFF
TGTGCCAGCTCACCACCGGTGACGAGCTCCTACAATGAGCAGTTCTTC
>TRBV29-1|14|TRBJ2-3|TRBD2|few
CSVRLAGYTDTQYF
TGCAGCGTTAGACTAGCGGGATACACAGATACGCAGTATTTT
>TRBV27|13|TRBJ1-5|TRBD1|few
CASSGTGGQPQHF
TGTGCCAGCAGTGGGACAGGGGGTCAGCCCCAGCATTTT
>TRBV27|14|TRBJ1-2|TRBD1|NA
CASSTFTGDRGYTF
TGTGCCAGCAGTACGTTTACAGGGGATAGGGGCTACACCTTC
>TRBV7-2|13|TRBJ2-7|NA|few
CASSKTGPYEQYF
TGTGCCAGCAGCAAGACAGGTCCCTACGAGCAGTACTTC
>TRBV7-8|14|TRBJ2-5|NA|NA
CASSYSGNQETQYF
TGTGCCAGCAGCTATTCAGGGAATCAAGAGACCCAGTACTTC
>TRBV18|15|TRBJ2-3|TRBD2|NA
CASSPTSGRADTQYF
TGTGCCAGCTCGCCCACTAGCGGGAGGGCAGATACGCAGTATTTT
>TRBV5-1|13|TRBJ2-5|NA|NA
CASRDMLQETQYF
TGCGCCAGCAGGGACATGCTACAAGAGACCCAGTACTTC
>TRBV7-9|14|TRBJ1-1|NA|NA
CASSSSRGRAEAFF
TGTGCCAGCAGCTCCTCCCGAGGGAGGGCTGAAGCTTTCTTT
>TRBV5-4|15|TRBJ2-1|NA|NA
CASSPRTSSYNEQFF
TGTGCCAGCAGCCCGAGAACCAGCTCCTACAATGAGCAGTTCTTC
>TRBV7-2|13|TRBJ2-1|NA|NA
CASSYYLENEQFF
TGTGCCAGCAGCTACTATTTGGAAAATGAGCAGTTCTTC
>TRBV2|14|TRBJ2-7|TRBD1|few
CASPEHRGNNEQYF
TGTGCCAGTCCGGAGCACAGGGGGAACAACGAGCAGTACTTC
>TRBV29-1|12|TRBJ2-3|TRBD2|few
CSGSGGADTQYF
TGCAGCGGTAGCGGGGGGGCAGATACGCAGTATTTT
>TRBV5-1|16|TRBJ2-5|TRBD1|NA
CASSLWGQGVQETQYF
TGCGCCAGCAGCTTGTGGGGACAGGGGGTTCAAGAGACCCAGTACTTC
>TRBV7-9|12|TRBJ2-1|NA|NA
CASSLWVEGQFF
TGTGCCAGCAGCTTATGGGTGGAGGGGCAGTTCTTC
>TRBV6-6|16|TRBJ2-3|NA|NA
CASSSPTGVRADTQYF
TGTGCCAGCAGTTCTCCCACGGGGGTGCGTGCAGATACGCAGTATTTT
>TRBV7-2|12|TRBJ2-1|NA|many
CASSFGEREQFF
TGTGCCAGCAGCTTCGGGGAGAGGGAGCAGTTCTTC
>TRBV7-3|20|TRBJ1-5|NA|few
CASSLNNVRVGFWSNQPQHF
TGTGCCAGCAGCTTAAATAATGTTAGAGTGGGATTTTGGAGCAATCAGCCCCAGCATTTT